This entry concerns a single T cell receptor beta chain. The antigen it binds to is not known. Base qualities are not provided; no much larger clone lies one nucleotide away. Instrument used: Illumina NovaSeq 6000. Using 5'RACE with constant-segment primers, TCRalpha and TCRbeta cDNA libraries were constructed, with sample barcodes and unique molecular identifiers added in the process. Trizol reagent was used to extract RNA from every sample. Library amplification was performed in two PCR steps, and a second sample barcode and Illumina TruSeq adapters were introduced in the second step. Sequencing of libraries was performed on an Illumina NovaSeq with 2 x 150 bp paired-end reads. As for how the authors treated the data: Demultiplexing of reads and collapsing into UMI-guided consensus sequences were performed with migec v1.2.7. With mixcr v2.1.11, UMI consensuses were aligned to TRA and TRB V and J templates and assembled into clonotypes. Clonotypes were classified as expanded or contracted when called significant by both edgeR and NoisET, with noise models trained on biological replicates. For edgeR calls, the thresholds were a false discovery rate-adjusted p below 0.01 and a log2 fold-change of 1. PCA with hierarchical clustering of max-normalized trajectories of the 1000 most abundant clonotypes was used as exploratory dynamics analysis. Each responding clone was given a CD4 or CD8 phenotype based on the CD4+ and CD8+ repertoires, which had been sequenced separately. The public reads were reprocessed in TCRdb via fastp at Q25 and MiXCR, keeping in-frame beta chains. Entries are consolidated by CDR3 protein sequence, retaining the most common genes and DNA. For this entry, the V and J calls and clone size follow TCRdb and not the study's own pipeline. The sample includes about 430,000 distinct CDR3 sequences, with more than 15% observed a single time. The top ten clonotypes cover about 22% of the sample.

Per the germline V gene, MNHNS is the CDR1 and SASEGT is the CDR2. The CDR3 spans 15 residues, from the cysteine through the phenylalanine. Only the CDR3 portion is preserved as DNA: 45 bases, with reading frame beginning at the first base. Relative to germline, V is 6 bases shorter and J is 0 bases shorter, with 14 bases between their ends. The data stem from a study of T-cell memory formation after mild COVID-19 (TCRdb year 2021). As for the study more broadly: Most TCR sequence clusters were specific to one of the two donors. In two donors, T-cell clones that expanded and contracted after mild COVID-19 were followed by sequencing TCRalpha and TCRbeta repertoires longitudinally. Two young, previously healthy adult volunteers made up the cohort, one male and one female.

Ficoll-Paque density gradient centrifugation was the method used to isolate PBMCs. What the research found in general, with its limitations: Contracting CD4+ clones appeared mostly in the CM and EM memory subsets, whereas CD8+ clones were enriched in EMRA. SARS-CoV-2 specificity was not confirmed for the second-wave clones peaking on day 37. The study covered only a couple of mild cases, and larger cohorts including severe cases with pre-infection samples were considered necessary. Clones that contracted from day 15 to 85 showed balanced CD4/CD8 phenotypes, whereas a second wave of clones that expanded from day 15 to 37 leaned towards CD4+. Some responding clones were detected in pre-infection memory, suggesting pre-existing cross-reactive memory T cells joined the SARS-CoV-2 response.

This receptor was obtained from a young man who had mild COVID-19 (a few samples of this study predate the infection). The sample titles of this study are shuffled in the database, so cell type and time point are left out; the donor was told from shared clones. Material for sequencing was PBMCs or a T cell subset sorted from them (not recorded which). The chain is made from TRBV6-1 and TRBJ1-1; the D segment could be TRBD1, given 5 matching bases. The DNA sequence reads TGTGCCAGCAGCTTCAAGGGACTCCTGAACACTGAAGCTTTCTTT. The translation is CASSFKGLLNTEAFF.